These T cell receptor beta chains were read from a single sample in a study of T cell responses to AZD1222 COVID-19 vaccine. Clones were read by immunoSEQ multiplex PCR, and TCRdb kept only the in-frame ones, dropping some. The sample has tens of thousands of clones; 70% to 90% are singletons. The sequencing used peripheral blood, collected 28 days after the second AZD1222 dose. These TCRs come from an adult who received the AZD1222 COVID-19 vaccine. The CDR3 runs from the conserved cysteine through the conserved F or W. A D gene is named only where the DNA matches it firmly. Clone size is shown for a subset of rows, as once, few, many or a class of expanded clone.

>TRBD2|NA|TRBV4-3|TRBJ2-7
CASSQDAGGQLEQYF
TGCGCCAGCAGCCAAGACGCGGGAGGGCAGCTCGAGCAGTACTTC
>NA|few|TRBV9|TRBJ1-6
CASSVGTVNSPLHF
TGTGCCAGCAGCGTAGGGACAGTAAATTCACCCCTCCACTTT
>TRBD1|NA|TRBV2|TRBJ1-1
CASSEDPGGYTEAFF
TGTGCCAGCAGTGAAGACCCAGGGGGGTACACTGAAGCTTTCTTT
>NA|once|TRBV3-1/TRBV3-2|TRBJ2-5
CASSPRQGVWETQYF
TGTGCCAGCAGTCCCCGCCAGGGCGTGTGGGAGACCCAGTACTTC
>NA|NA|TRBV7-2|TRBJ2-5
CASSPPGGQETQYF
TGTGCCAGCAGCCCCCCAGGGGGGCAAGAGACCCAGTACTTC
>TRBD1|NA|TRBV7-3|TRBJ2-2
CASSLGTGVTGELFF
TGTGCCAGCAGCTTAGGGACAGGGGTCACCGGGGAGCTGTTTTTT
>TRBD1|NA|TRBV7-8|TRBJ2-1
CASSFRGTGLYNEQFF
TGTGCCAGCAGCTTTAGGGGGACAGGCCTCTACAATGAGCAGTTCTTC
>NA|NA|TRBV29-1|TRBJ1-1
CSAGGWSTEAFF
TGCAGCGCGGGAGGATGGAGCACTGAAGCTTTCTTT
>TRBD1|NA|TRBV11-2|TRBJ1-5
CASSFTGGGNQPQHF
TGTGCCAGCAGCTTCACAGGGGGCGGCAATCAGCCCCAGCATTTT
>TRBD1|NA|TRBV4-1|TRBJ2-2
CASSPAWDRGPANTGELFF
TGCGCCAGCAGCCCGGCATGGGACAGGGGGCCCGCGAACACCGGGGAGCTGTTTTTT
>NA|NA|TRBV11-3|TRBJ2-7
CASSLDRIGTKVF
TGTGCCAGCAGCTTAGATCGAATTGGGACAAAGGTTTTC
>TRBD1|NA|TRBV5-1|TRBJ2-7
CASSPGQGEGEYF
TGCGCCAGCAGTCCGGGACAGGGAGAGGGGGAGTACTTC
>NA|NA|TRBV24-1|TRBJ1-2
CATSVGPNYGYTF
TGTGCCACCAGTGTAGGGCCTAACTATGGCTACACCTTC
>NA|NA|TRBV7-2|TRBJ1-5
CASSLVALSNQPQHF
TGTGCCAGCAGCTTAGTTGCCCTTAGCAATCAGCCCCAGCATTTT
>NA|NA|TRBV9|TRBJ1-3
CASSQRQGSGNTIYF
TGTGCCAGCAGCCAAAGACAAGGCTCTGGAAACACCATATATTTT
>TRBD1|NA|TRBV9|TRBJ2-3
CASSPQAAGGADTQYF
TGTGCCAGCAGCCCCCAGGCGGCAGGGGGAGCAGATACGCAGTATTTT
>TRBD1|NA|TRBV7-2|TRBJ1-1
CASSPWGQGNTEAFF
TGTGCCAGCAGCCCTTGGGGACAGGGAAATACTGAAGCTTTCTTT
>NA|NA|TRBV2|TRBJ1-1
CASSWAHIEAFF
TGTGCCAGCAGTTGGGCGCATATTGAAGCTTTCTTT
>NA|NA|TRBV3-1/TRBV3-2|TRBJ1-1
CASSQDIGRELEGTEAFF
TGTGCCAGCAGCCAAGATATTGGCAGGGAATTGGAGGGGACTGAAGCTTTCTTT
>TRBD1|NA|TRBV7-7|TRBJ2-2
CASSLDQGAPGELFF
TGTGCTAGCAGCTTAGACCAGGGGGCGCCTGGGGAGCTGTTTTTT
>TRBD2|NA|TRBV2|TRBJ2-5
CASNIAGGFQETQYF
TGTGCCAGCAACATAGCGGGGGGGTTTCAAGAGACCCAGTACTTC
>NA|NA|TRBV5-5|TRBJ1-1
CASSPPGTIVNAFF
TGTGCCAGCAGCCCTCCCGGGACAATAGTGAATGCTTTCTTT
>NA|NA|TRBV5-5|TRBJ1-4
CASSRLDRLNEKLFF
TGTGCCAGCAGTAGGTTGGACCGACTTAATGAAAAACTGTTTTTT
>NA|NA|TRBV4-2|TRBJ2-2
CASSQLLTGRIGELFF
TGTGCCAGCAGCCAGCTTTTGACAGGGAGGATCGGGGAGCTGTTTTTT
>NA|NA|TRBV7-2|TRBJ1-2
CASSRDGTRGYTF
TGTGCCAGCAGCAGGGACGGGACACGCGGCTACACCTTC
>NA|NA|TRBV2|TRBJ2-1
CASNRRVSYNEQFF
TGTGCCAGCAACCGGCGGGTCTCCTACAATGAGCAGTTCTTC
>NA|NA|TRBV21-1|TRBJ2-7
CASSTPLGTPKRAYEQYF
TGTGCCAGCAGCACCCCGCTTGGGACCCCGAAGAGGGCCTACGAGCAGTACTTC
>NA|NA|TRBV19|TRBJ1-5
CASCIRGAGVSNQPQHF
TGTGCCAGTTGTATTCGGGGGGCAGGTGTTAGCAATCAGCCCCAGCATTTT
>NA|NA|TRBV2|TRBJ2-7
CASNREEGPYEQYF
TGTGCCAGCAATCGAGAGGAGGGGCCGTACGAGCAGTACTTC
>NA|NA|TRBV5-4|TRBJ2-1
CASSQQGTYNEQFF
TGTGCCAGCAGCCAGCAGGGCACCTACAATGAGCAGTTCTTC
>NA|NA|TRBV7-9|TRBJ2-3
CASSPGTDITDTQYF
TGTGCCAGCAGTCCCGGGACGGATATCACAGATACGCAGTATTTT
>NA|once|TRBV12-3/TRBV12-4|TRBJ2-7
CASSFQGPYEQYF
TGTGCCAGCAGTTTTCAGGGACCCTACGAGCAGTACTTC
>TRBD2|NA|TRBV7-9|TRBJ2-5
CASSLVGRAASDF
TGTGCCAGCAGCTTAGTAGGGAGGGCCGCTTCAGACTTC
>TRBD2|once|TRBV5-6|TRBJ2-2
CASSERITSGGTRTGELFF
TGTGCCAGCAGCGAAAGAATTACTAGCGGGGGCACCCGCACCGGGGAGCTGTTTTTT
>NA|NA|TRBV19|TRBJ1-5
CASSPVSNQPQHF
TGTGCCAGTAGTCCAGTTAGCAATCAGCCCCAGCATTTT
>NA|NA|TRBV9|TRBJ1-2
CASSVDEGYGYTF
TGTGCCAGCAGCGTAGACGAGGGCTATGGCTACACCTTC
>NA|NA|TRBV30|TRBJ1-5
CAWSSNRGNQPQHF
TGTGCCTGGAGTTCGAACAGGGGCAATCAGCCCCAGCATTTT
>NA|NA|TRBV19|TRBJ2-2
CASSKPLRANTGELFF
TGTGCCAGTAGTAAACCCTTGCGGGCTAACACCGGGGAGCTGTTTTTT
>NA|NA|TRBV18|TRBJ1-1
CASSPPGVTNTEAFF
TGTGCCAGCTCACCACCTGGGGTAACGAACACTGAAGCTTTCTTT
>NA|once|TRBV19|TRBJ1-1
CASSIVGGTEAFF
TGTGCCAGTAGTATAGTTGGAGGTACTGAAGCTTTCTTT
>TRBD2|NA|TRBV2|TRBJ2-5
CASKGGSGGQETQYF
TGTGCCAGCAAGGGGGGTAGCGGGGGACAAGAGACCCAGTACTTC